A selection of T cell receptor beta chains follows, all from one sample in a study of shared clonotypes between healthy human individuals. Generated by immunoSEQ multiplex PCR, the TCRdb table keeps only in-frame clones and is missing some. The table includes 2.5 million or so clones, just over 90% detected once. The sample taken for sequencing was naive CD4+ T cells sorted from blood. Receptors were obtained from a man aged 18 to 35 in good health. Each CDR3 is given with its conserved first and last residue. Fields, in order: D gene, V gene, clone size, J gene, CDR3 DNA, CDR3 protein. A D gene is named only where the DNA matches it firmly. Expanded clones are given a class, and other clones once, few, many or no size at all.

-	TRBV5-1	-	TRBJ2-1	TGCGCCAGCAGCTTATTCCTAGCAAGCTACAATGAGCAGTTCTTC	CASSLFLASYNEQFF
TRBD2	TRBV5-1	-	TRBJ2-5	TGCGCCAGCAGCTTGTCCCTTACTAGCGGGGCTGAGACCCAGTACTTC	CASSLSLTSGAETQYF
-	TRBV2	once	TRBJ2-5	TGTGCCAGCAGGAAACTTAGCGGGAAGGGGGCAGAGACCCAGTACTTC	CASRKLSGKGAETQYF
-	TRBV6-1	-	TRBJ1-2	TGTGCCAGCAGTGACCACCGCAGGGGACTCGTTTATGGCTACACCTTC	CASSDHRRGLVYGYTF
TRBD2	TRBV6-4	-	TRBJ2-1	TGTGCCAGCAGTCCCGGACGGGGGGGTTTCGGGTACAATGAGCAGTTCTTC	CASSPGRGGFGYNEQFF
TRBD1	TRBV10-3	-	TRBJ1-1	TGTGCCATCAGTGACCGGGACAGCTTGAACACTGAAGCTTTCTTT	CAISDRDSLNTEAFF
TRBD2	TRBV10-3	-	TRBJ2-7	TGTGCCATCTCCGGACTAGCGGACGCCTACGAGCAGTACTTC	CAISGLADAYEQYF
-	TRBV19	-	TRBJ1-1	TGTGCCAGTAGTATTCAGGGGATGAACACTGAAGCTTTCTTT	CASSIQGMNTEAFF
TRBD2	TRBV5-1	-	TRBJ2-1	TGCGCCAGCAGCGTTGGCGGGGGCAATGAGCAGTTCTTC	CASSVGGGNEQFF
-	TRBV5-1	-	TRBJ1-2	TGCGCCAGCCGCGAAAAGACAGGCACTTCCTATGGCTACACCTTC	CASREKTGTSYGYTF
-	TRBV29-1	-	TRBJ1-4	TGCAGCGTTGAAAGTCCGAATAATGAAAAACTGTTTTTT	CSVESPNNEKLFF
-	TRBV6-5	few	TRBJ2-7	TGTGCCAGCAGTCCCCCGGGGGCCTACGAGCAGTACTTC	CASSPPGAYEQYF
TRBD1	TRBV11-3	-	TRBJ2-1	TGTGCCAGCAGCCCACAGGGACAGGGATACAATGAGCAGTTCTTC	CASSPQGQGYNEQFF
-	TRBV6-1	-	TRBJ2-2	TGTGCCAGCAGTGGTGGGGGCCGGGAGCTGTTTTTT	CASSGGGRELFF
TRBD2	TRBV19	-	TRBJ2-7	TGTGCCAGTAGGCTAGCGGGGGGGCGTGGCGAGCAGTACTTC	CASRLAGGRGEQYF
-	TRBV5-1	few	TRBJ2-5	TGCGCCAGCAGCTTGGAACGGGTGGGAGGGACCCAGTACTTC	CASSLERVGGTQYF
TRBD1	TRBV6-5	-	TRBJ1-5	TGTGCCAGCAGCTTGGACAGGGAAGTTGGGCCCCAGCATTTT	CASSLDREVGPQHF
TRBD1	TRBV27	once	TRBJ1-3	TGTGCCAGCAGTCCCGGGACAGCTGGAAACACCATATATTTT	CASSPGTAGNTIYF
TRBD2	TRBV9	-	TRBJ2-3	TGTGCCAGCAGCGTACTACCTCCTAGCGGGGGAACAGATACGCAGTATTTT	CASSVLPPSGGTDTQYF
-	TRBV2	-	TRBJ1-5	TGTGCCAGCAGTGACAAGGGTCAGCCCCAGCATTTT	CASSDKGQPQHF
-	TRBV5-5	-	TRBJ1-1	TGTGCCAGCAGCTTGGGGGCGAATGGGGAGGTCACTGAAGCTTTCTTT	CASSLGANGEVTEAFF
-	TRBV6-1	-	TRBJ2-7	TGTGCCAGCAGTGAAGCGCGGGGCGAGCAGTACTTC	CASSEARGEQYF
-	TRBV28	once	TRBJ1-4	TGTGCCAGCATGTTAACAGGCGGCGTCTTGCAGGGACTGTTTTTT	CASMLTGGVLQGLFF
TRBD1	TRBV5-1	-	TRBJ1-1	TGCGCCAGCAGCGTGGGACAGGGGGAGACTGAAGCTTTCTTT	CASSVGQGETEAFF
-	TRBV10-3	few	TRBJ1-6	TGTGCCATCAGTGAGAGCTCCTATAATTCACCCCTCCACTTT	CAISESSYNSPLHF
-	TRBV5-6	-	TRBJ2-5	TGTGCCAGCAGCTGGAGGCAGGGAACGGAAGAGACCCAGTACTTC	CASSWRQGTEETQYF
-	TRBV5-1	few	TRBJ1-1	TGCGCCAGCAGATCCGGGACGACGAACACTGAAGCTTTCTTT	CASRSGTTNTEAFF
-	TRBV9	once	TRBJ2-1	TGTGCCAGCAGCGTAGATTCGCGTGGTGAGCAGTTCTTC	CASSVDSRGEQFF
TRBD1	TRBV28	once	TRBJ1-2	TGTGCCAGCAGTTTTGAGGGGGCAGGAGACTATGGCTACACCTTC	CASSFEGAGDYGYTF
TRBD2	TRBV4-3	-	TRBJ2-1	TGCGCCAGCAGTGGGACAGCGGGAGGGGGTTACAATGAGCAGTTCTTC	CASSGTAGGGYNEQFF
-	TRBV10-3	-	TRBJ2-1	TGTGCCATCAGTGAGCCAGGGACTCCCCCAACTAGGCAGTTCTTC	CAISEPGTPPTRQFF
TRBD2	TRBV2	-	TRBJ2-5	TGTGCCAGCATAGCGGGAAGGGAAGAGACCCAGTACTTC	CASIAGREETQYF
-	TRBV19	-	TRBJ1-6	TGTGCCAGTAGTGAGCCACAAGGATCACCCCTCCACTTT	CASSEPQGSPLHF
-	TRBV18	-	TRBJ1-3	TGTGCCAGCTCACCACCGACGGGCTCTGGAAACACCATATATTTT	CASSPPTGSGNTIYF
TRBD2	TRBV9	-	TRBJ2-1	TGTGCCAGCAGTCGGACTAGCGGGAGTAGAAATGAGCAGTTCTTC	CASSRTSGSRNEQFF
-	TRBV29-1	-	TRBJ2-5	TGCAGCGTTCGCGCGGGATCGACCCAGTACTTC	CSVRAGSTQYF
-	TRBV2	once	TRBJ2-3	TGTGCCAGCAGTGAAGACGAGGGAACGCAGTATTTT	CASSEDEGTQYF
-	TRBV7-2	-	TRBJ1-1	TGTGCCAGCAGGGGGTCCGTGGGGATCACTGAAGCTTTCTTT	CASRGSVGITEAFF
-	TRBV7-9	-	TRBJ2-2	TGTGCCAGCAGCTTCGGGATCGTCGCCGGGGAGCTGTTTTTT	CASSFGIVAGELFF
TRBD2	TRBV5-1	-	TRBJ2-5	TGCGCCAGCAGCACCTCTAGCGGGGTGAGAGAGACCCAGTACTTC	CASSTSSGVRETQYF
-	TRBV25-1	-	TRBJ1-2	TGTGCCAGCAGTCCCTCCCCGAACAGGTACTATGGCTACACCTTC	CASSPSPNRYYGYTF
-	TRBV9	-	TRBJ1-2	TGTGCCAGCAGCGCCGAGGTTAACTATGGCTACACCTTC	CASSAEVNYGYTF
-	TRBV14	-	TRBJ2-2	TGTGCCAGCAGGCGGGGTCTGAACACCGGGGAGCTGTTTTTT	CASRRGLNTGELFF
-	TRBV28	-	TRBJ2-4	TGTGCCAGCAGGGAGTTGGGCAAAAACATTCAGTACTTC	CASRELGKNIQYF
-	TRBV7-9	-	TRBJ2-7	TGTGCCAGCAGCTTAACCGGGACGGGGTTCTACGAGCAGTACTTC	CASSLTGTGFYEQYF
-	TRBV7-9	-	TRBJ1-4	TGTGCCAGCAGTGGGGGAGAAAAACTGTTTTTT	CASSGGEKLFF
TRBD1	TRBV27	-	TRBJ2-3	TGTGCCAGCAGTTTACTGGGACAGGGTGTGAATACGCAGTATTTT	CASSLLGQGVNTQYF
-	TRBV28	-	TRBJ1-5	TGTGCCAGCAAGCGCGGGGGCTTAATACATAATAGCAATCAGCCCCAGCATTTT	CASKRGGLIHNSNQPQHF
-	TRBV5-6	-	TRBJ2-2	TGTGCCAGCAGCCTACCTCAAGGACAACACACCGGGGAGCTGTTTTTT	CASSLPQGQHTGELFF
TRBD1	TRBV5-8	-	TRBJ2-7	TGTGCCAGCACTCTGACAGGGATAAACTACGAGCAGTACTTC	CASTLTGINYEQYF
TRBD2	TRBV11-2	-	TRBJ2-2	TGTGCCAGCAGCCTGGGAGGGCTCGGGCCCGGGGAGCTGTTTTTT	CASSLGGLGPGELFF
TRBD2	TRBV5-4	-	TRBJ2-1	TGTGCCAGCACACTAGCGGGTTACAATGAGCAGTTCTTC	CASTLAGYNEQFF
TRBD2	TRBV2	-	TRBJ2-3	TGTGCCAGCAGTGGTAGCGGGGGGGCTGGTGATACGCAGTATTTT	CASSGSGGAGDTQYF
TRBD1	TRBV4-1	-	TRBJ1-3	TGCGCCAGCAGCCTAAGTGTAGGGACAGGGACTGGAAACACCATATATTTT	CASSLSVGTGTGNTIYF